This entry describes one T cell receptor beta chain. This specimen comes from a study of blood T cells in healthy people across ages. From germline, CDR1 is MGHRA and CDR2 YSYEKL. V was clipped by 0 bases and J by 4 bases, with 15 bases between them. CDR3 size: 16 residues. Then a second PCR, running about 6 to 12 cycles, was carried out with a sample-barcoded 5' primer and a J-beta primer mix. With 12 random nucleotides, a template-switch adaptor tagged each individual cDNA molecule. Every sample gave at least 3 million paired-end reads containing CDR3. Via MiXCR, TCRdb re-called the 5' RACE reads, giving one row per CDR3 protein. The sample lists around 2 million distinct CDR3 sequences; around 40% were seen once.

The source of this sequence is a human donor in good health. The chain joins TRBV4-1 to TRBJ1-1; D possibly corresponds to TRBD1 (6 bases). The sample comprised blood. CDR3 sequence reads: CASSQDRGLGTTEAFF. CDR3 nucleotides: TGCGCCAGCAGCCAAGACAGGGGCTTAGGTACCACTGAAGCTTTCTTT.